The 32 T cell receptor beta chains reported below all come from one sample, sequenced in a study of low-dose radiotherapy and immunotherapy resistance in tumors (dated by TCRdb to between 2020 and 2023). TCRdb names Illumina MiniSeq as the instrument used. To make first-strand cDNA, Superscript III was used along with a set of TRAV- and TRBV-specific primers so that both the TCRalpha and TCRbeta chains were covered. TCRs were amplified with Phusion for about 21 PCR cycles, with a constant-region primer paired with the adapter attached to the V primers. The public reads were run again by TCRdb, first through fastp at Q25 and then through MiXCR, and only productive beta chains were kept. Entries are consolidated by CDR3 protein sequence, retaining the most common genes and DNA. This sample has 35,000 to 50,000 distinct CDR3 sequences in its table, and less than 25% of those were observed once. The top ten clonotypes cover approximately 8.3% of the sample.

Reading the label with the study, this specimen's time point is: after trial treatment. Taken with the paper, the label for treatment or condition translates to: LDRT plus nivolumab, ipilimumab, low-dose cyclophosphamide and aspirin (RACIN trial). Sample: PBMCs, taken after low-dose radiotherapy plus immunotherapy. These receptor sequences come from a female donor with ovarian cancer.

This clonotype was seen repeatedly, ten times or more. The chain uses TRBV6-5 and TRBJ2-3; 9 nucleotides agree with TRBD2. The CDR3 is 13 amino acids. The germline V gene encodes CDR1 MNHEY and CDR2 SVGAGI. V shed 7 bases, J shed 9 bases, and the junction held 8 bases outside the gene matches. The CDR3 sequence is CASTRGGANTQYF. The CDR3 DNA sequence: TGTGCCAGCACTCGCGGGGGGGCTAACACGCAGTATTTT.

Turning to this clonotype: A far larger clone lies a single base away; this is likely a read error. The chain couples TRBV18 to TRBJ2-7; no clear D. The germline V gene encodes CDR1 KGHSH and CDR2 LQKENI. The V gene lost 6 bases and the J gene lost 7 bases, with 10 bases spanning the gap. This CDR3 has 11 residues. CDR3 in amino acids: CASSPDIEQYF. The CDR3 DNA reads TGTGCCAGCTCTCCAGATATTGAGCAGTACTTC.

This clonotype showed up many times. The chain carries TRBV3-1 and TRBJ2-2, with TRBD1 matching 9 bases. CDR1 and CDR2 (germline): LGHDT, YNNKEL (reference sequence). The CDR3 extends over 16 amino acids. Germline trimming cut 4 bases from V and 3 bases from J; bases unmatched to any gene: 6. The DNA for the CDR3 is TGTGCCAGCAGCCGCTACCGGGACAGGGACACCGGGGAGCTGTTTTTT. This sequence encodes CASSRYRDRDTGELFF.

Ten or more counts support this clonotype. The chain couples TRBV24-1 to TRBJ2-1; D not resolved. Germline CDR1 and CDR2: KGHDR and SFDVKD. The CDR3 is 16 residues long. V lost 2 bases to trimming and J lost 7 bases, with 17 bases between them. The CDR3 here is CATSDSRRTPLNEQFF. Here the CDR3 DNA reads TGTGCCACCAGTGATTCGCGGCGGACCCCTTTGAATGAGCAGTTCTTC.

This chain links TRBV1 with TRBJ2-7; the tabulated D call, TRBD1, remains unverified against the DNA. TRBV1 is reported as a pseudogene. The CDR3 loop spans 13 amino acids. Here the CDR3 DNA reads TGCGCCAGCGGCGGGACAGGCGAGTACGAGCAGTACTTC. It translates to CASGGTGEYEQYF.

This clonotype was seen at least ten times. The chain links TRBV28 to TRBJ2-7; the D gene is possibly TRBD2 (5 bases). CDR3 length: 14 amino acids. Per the germline V gene, CDR1 is MDHEN and CDR2 is SYDVKM. The ends were cut back, 1 base at V and 6 bases at J, with 13 bases in the middle. CDR3 sequence: CASSLSPPSSEQYF. CDR3 DNA: TGTGCCAGCAGTTTATCCCCCCCTAGCTCCGAGCAGTACTTC.

This clonotype has a count of ten or more. The chain is built from TRBV9 and TRBJ1-1; D gene ambiguous. Germline V gives CDR1 SGDLS, CDR2 YYNGEE. V lost 4 bases to trimming and J lost 7 bases, with 14 bases between them. CDR3 length: 13 residues. The DNA of the CDR3 is TGTGCCAGCAGCCCTATCATGGCAGTTGAAGCTTTCTTT. Its translation is CASSPIMAVEAFF.

This clonotype was recorded at least ten times. This sequence joins TRBV3-1 and TRBJ2-1; D may be TRBD2 (6 bases). CDR3 length: 14 residues. Between the trimmed V and J ends, which lost 1 base and 3 bases, there was a span of 7 bases. Germline CDR1 and CDR2: LGHDT and YNNKEL (reference sequence). CDR3 in amino acids: CASSQVGLYNEQFF. The DNA for the CDR3 is TGTGCCAGCAGCCAAGTGGGACTCTACAATGAGCAGTTCTTC.

This clonotype has only a few counts. The chain uses TRBV12-3 or TRBV12-4 and TRBJ2-1; D may be TRBD2 (6 bases). This CDR3 has 17 residues. V lost 6 bases to trimming and J lost 2 bases, with 20 bases between them. The CDR3, as DNA: TGTGCCAGCAGCCCCCGTGCTGGGCTAGCGACCTACAATGAGCAGTTCTTC. As protein: CASSPRAGLATYNEQFF.

This clonotype has more than one count but fewer than ten. The J gene is TRBJ1-1, the V gene TRBV5-5, with D perhaps matching TRBD1 (5 bases). There are 14 residues in the CDR3. Trimming removed 1 base at V and 5 bases at J, with 12 bases between. Per germline, CDR1 SGHKS and CDR2 YYEKEE (reference sequence). CDR3 in amino acids: CASSLRIGETEAFF. The CDR3 DNA reads as TGTGCCAGCAGCTTGCGAATAGGGGAGACTGAAGCTTTCTTT.

The sample holds many counts of this clonotype. The rearrangement uses TRBV11-2 and TRBJ2-1; 7 bases align to TRBD1. V was pared by 5 bases and J by 0 bases, with 7 bases of the junction left unmatched. Germline V gene sequence: CDR1 SGHAT, CDR2 FQNNGV. The CDR3 is 16 amino acids. CDR3 DNA: TGTGCCAGCAGCCACTACAGGGGTAGCTCCTACAATGAGCAGTTCTTC. Translated: CASSHYRGSSYNEQFF.

The CDR3 spells CASRGTGTSEQYF. CDR3 nucleotide sequence: TGTGCCAGCAGGGGGACAGGGACATCCGAGCAGTACTTC. The V gene is TRBV6-5, the J gene TRBJ2-7, with 9 bases lining up with TRBD1. The CDR3 is 13 residues long. V shed 6 bases and J 6 bases; nucleotides not matched to a gene: 6. From germline, CDR1 is MNHEY and CDR2 SVGAGI.

The table lists this clonotype with many counts. CDR3 coding DNA: TGTGCCAGCAGCTTAGACGAATGGTTAGCGGGGAATGAAAGGTCCTACGAGCAGTACTTC. It encodes CASSLDEWLAGNERSYEQYF. The rearrangement joins TRBV11-2 to TRBJ2-7; 8 nucleotides align to TRBD2. CDR3 length equals 20 residues. V was pared by 0 bases and J by 1 base, with 17 bases of the junction left unmatched. Germline CDR1 and CDR2: SGHAT and FQNNGV.

This clonotype has a count of ten or more. The V gene is TRBV20-1, the J gene TRBJ1-2; D is unclear. Looked up from germline, CDR1 is DFQATT and CDR2 is SNEGSKA (reference sequence). The CDR3 consists of 13 residues. V dropped 5 bases and J dropped 2 bases, with 12 bases sitting between them. CDR3 nucleotide sequence: TGCAGTGCTGAGCCGTCGGGGAACTATGGCTACACCTTC. It specifies CSAEPSGNYGYTF.

There are many counts of this clonotype. The chain is built from TRBV28 and TRBJ2-7, with D perhaps being TRBD1 or TRBD2 (6 bases each). The CDR3 is made up of 13 amino acids. V lost 6 bases, J lost 6 bases, and 15 bases lay in between. From germline, CDR1 is MDHEN and CDR2 SYDVKM. The CDR3 nucleotides are TGTGCCAGCAGGTACAGGGAGGCGTCCGAGCAGTACTTC. It specifies CASRYREASEQYF.

The chain recombines TRBV2 with TRBJ2-1, with 13 bases identical to TRBD2. This CDR3 has 18 residues. Germline V CDR1 and CDR2: SNHLY, FYNNEI. V shed 2 bases and J 5 bases; nucleotides not matched to a gene: 9. The CDR3 DNA is TGTGCCAGCAGTGAAAGACTCCCCGGGACTAGCGGGGACAATGAGCAGTTCTTC. It codes for CASSERLPGTSGDNEQFF.

Many counts were recorded for this clonotype. The chain couples TRBV3-1 to TRBJ1-3; the D gene is possibly TRBD1 (5 bases). The CDR3 runs to 15 residues. V was shortened by 1 base and J by 2 bases, with 9 bases between the two germline ends. Germline loops: CDR1 LGHDT, CDR2 YNNKEL (reference sequence). CDR3 amino acids: CASSQGQGAGNTIYF. CDR3 DNA: TGTGCCAGCAGCCAAGGTCAAGGGGCTGGAAACACCATATATTTT.

Turning to this clonotype: A far larger clone is one base from this, pointing to a likely read error. V is TRBV5-3 and J is TRBJ2-2, with TRBD2 matching 12 bases. TRBV5-3 qualifies as an ORF whose function is uncertain. The CDR3 runs 16 residues. V shed 8 bases and J 3 bases; nucleotides not matched to a gene: 8. CDR3 bases: TGTGCCAGCACCCCCGGGACTAGCGGGTACACCGGGGAGCTGTTTTTT. It codes for CASTPGTSGYTGELFF.

This clonotype has at least ten counts. The CDR3 nucleotides are TGTGCCAGTAGTATAGGGGGGGGCTGGGCCAAAAACATTCAGTACTTC. This translates into CASSIGGGWAKNIQYF. V and J are TRBV19 and TRBJ2-4; the D gene is possibly TRBD2 (7 bases). The V gene lost 1 base and the J gene lost 1 base, with 11 bases spanning the gap. CDR1 and CDR2 from the germline V gene are LNHDA and SQIVND (reference sequence). The CDR3 is 16 amino acids.

This clonotype was observed many times. CDR3 loop: CASSVRGSTDTQYF. As DNA, the CDR3 is TGTGCCAGCAGCGTACGGGGTAGCACAGATACGCAGTATTTT. The chain links TRBV9 to TRBJ2-3; tentatively, D is TRBD2 (5 bases). There are 14 residues in the CDR3. Germline V CDR1 and CDR2: SGDLS, YYNGEE. Deletions cut 1 base from V and 0 bases from J, with 6 bases between.

On this clonotype itself: With a much larger clone just one base away, this may be a read error. The chain recombines TRBV7-9 with TRBJ2-1; TRBD2 agrees at 8 bases. This CDR3 is 15 amino acids long. The V gene's germline CDR1 is SEHNR and CDR2 FQNEAQ (reference sequence). The CDR3 DNA follows: TGTGCCAGCAACTTAGTCTCGGGGGGGCCTGGTGAGCAGTTCTTC. Translated: CASNLVSGGPGEQFF. The variable domain in full, with the rest retrieved from reference TRBV7-9 and TRBJ2-1, is DTGVSQNPRHKITKRGQNVTFRCDPISEHNRLYWYRQTLGQGPEFLTYFQNEAQLEKSRLLSDRFSAERPKGSFSTLEIQRTEQGDSAMYLCASNLVSGGPGEQFFGPGTRLTVL.

This clonotype has a count of ten or more. The V and J genes are TRBV6-5 and TRBJ1-1; D is unclear. V was clipped by 7 bases and J by 2 bases, with 5 bases between them. This CDR3 is 11 amino acids long. From germline, CDR1 is MNHEY and CDR2 SVGAGI. The CDR3 sequence is CASKGNTEAFF. The CDR3 nucleotides are TGTGCCAGCAAAGGAAACACTGAAGCTTTCTTT.

This clonotype was recorded many times. The CDR3 region has the DNA TGTGCCATCAGTGCAAGAACAGGGATCTCCTACGAGCAGTACTTC. Translated: CAISARTGISYEQYF. The rearrangement links TRBV10-3 to TRBJ2-7, with D possibly TRBD1 on 6 matching bases. Trimming cost V 4 bases and J 0 bases, with 13 bases left between them. This CDR3 is 15 amino acids long. The germline CDR1 and CDR2 sequences are ENHRY and SYGVKD.

This clonotype was seen many times. The chain employs TRBV28 and TRBJ2-7, with TRBD1 matching 7 bases. Germline lookup yields CDR1 MDHEN and CDR2 SYDVKM. The junction had 14 bases not matched to a gene; V was cut back by 4 bases and J by 2 bases. This CDR3 contains 17 residues. The chain's CDR3 is CASSSGTDPYSTYEQYF. The CDR3 nucleotides read TGTGCCAGCAGTTCCGGGACAGACCCCTATTCCACCTACGAGCAGTACTTC. The complete variable domain, with remaining parts taken from reference TRBV28 and TRBJ2-7, reads DVKVTQSSRYLVKRTGEKVFLECVQDMDHENMFWYRQDPGLGLRLIYFSYDVKMKEKGDIPEGYSVSREKKERFSLILESASTNQTSMYLCASSSGTDPYSTYEQYFGPGTRLTVT.

A word on this clonotype: This is likely an artifact of a read error, given a far larger clone one base away. The chain has TRBV4-2 and TRBJ2-1; D remains ambiguous. The CDR3 is made up of 15 amino acids. CDR1 and CDR2 from the germline V gene are LGHNA and YNFKEQ. V was pared by 0 bases and J by 10 bases, with 16 bases between. CDR3 loop: CASSQEGKSTYEQFF. The CDR3 DNA is TGTGCCAGCAGCCAAGAAGGAAAATCAACCTACGAGCAGTTCTTC.

There are many counts of this clonotype. The CDR3 DNA is TGCAGTTCGGGACGGGGCACAGATACGCAGTATTTT. It encodes CSSGRGTDTQYF. The V gene is TRBV20-1, the J gene TRBJ2-3; TRBD1 or TRBD2 may be the D gene (5 bases each). CDR1 DFQATT and CDR2 SNEGSKA come from the germline V gene (reference sequence). The CDR3 consists of 12 residues. Trimming shortened V by 8 bases and J by 1 base, and 10 bases separated the two germline ends.

This clonotype showed up many times. The CDR3 DNA reads TGTGCCAGCAGCTTGTTACCCTACGAGCAGTACTTC. It yields the protein CASSLLPYEQYF. The V gene is TRBV5-4, the J gene TRBJ2-7; no definite D call. With 1 base removed from V and 2 bases from J, the gap between germline ends came to 4 bases. Looked up from germline, CDR1 is SGHNT and CDR2 is YYREEE (reference sequence). The CDR3 length is 12 residues.

The chain combines TRBV28 with TRBJ2-7; 10 nucleotides agree with TRBD2. Germline CDR1 reads MDHEN; CDR2 reads SYDVKM. The CDR3 extends over 16 amino acids. Trimming at V came to 6 bases and at J to 3 bases, leaving 11 bases not matched to a gene. Here the CDR3 DNA reads TGTGCCAGCAGGGGGGGGAGCGGGAGGGCGGTCTACGAGCAGTACTTC. This encodes CASRGGSGRAVYEQYF.

Only a few counts were recorded for this clonotype. The junction departs from the called germline gene at one end, perhaps through a read error. The chain carries TRBV28 and TRBJ2-1; D remains ambiguous. This CDR3 is built from 13 residues. CDR1 and CDR2 from the germline V gene are MDHEN and SYDVKM. CDR3 DNA sequence: TGTACCAGCAGTCTCTACAAAAACAATGCGCAGTTCTTC. This sequence encodes CTSSLYKNNAQFF.

On this clonotype itself: A far larger clone differs by one base, so this is likely a read error. The chain uses TRBV28 and TRBJ2-3; D gene ambiguous. The CDR3 is 14 residues long. The V end was cut by 6 bases, the J end by 2 bases, with 12 bases between. Germline assignment: CDR1 MDHEN and CDR2 SYDVKM. The CDR3 spells CASRSSQDTDTQYF. Written as DNA, the CDR3 is TGTGCCAGCAGGAGCAGCCAAGACACAGATACGCAGTATTTT.

This clonotype rates as large. The V gene is TRBV27, the J gene TRBJ1-5, with a tentative D call TRBD1 (5 bases). Trimming removed 5 bases at V and 11 bases at J, with 16 bases between. The CDR3 covers 13 residues. The germline V gene encodes CDR1 MNHEY and CDR2 SMNVEV (reference sequence). Written as DNA, the CDR3 is TGTGCCAGCAGTCCCTTTCCCGGGACTTCCCAGCATTTT. Its protein is CASSPFPGTSQHF.

The table lists this clonotype with many counts. The chain has TRBV11-2 and TRBJ2-5; D remains unclear. Germline CDR1 and CDR2: SGHAT and FQNNGV. The germline V and J ends were trimmed by 5 bases and 10 bases, with 14 bases remaining between them. The CDR3 runs 12 residues. CDR3 residues: CASSPTDLSQYF. The CDR3 DNA follows: TGTGCCAGCAGCCCTACGGACCTCAGCCAGTACTTC.